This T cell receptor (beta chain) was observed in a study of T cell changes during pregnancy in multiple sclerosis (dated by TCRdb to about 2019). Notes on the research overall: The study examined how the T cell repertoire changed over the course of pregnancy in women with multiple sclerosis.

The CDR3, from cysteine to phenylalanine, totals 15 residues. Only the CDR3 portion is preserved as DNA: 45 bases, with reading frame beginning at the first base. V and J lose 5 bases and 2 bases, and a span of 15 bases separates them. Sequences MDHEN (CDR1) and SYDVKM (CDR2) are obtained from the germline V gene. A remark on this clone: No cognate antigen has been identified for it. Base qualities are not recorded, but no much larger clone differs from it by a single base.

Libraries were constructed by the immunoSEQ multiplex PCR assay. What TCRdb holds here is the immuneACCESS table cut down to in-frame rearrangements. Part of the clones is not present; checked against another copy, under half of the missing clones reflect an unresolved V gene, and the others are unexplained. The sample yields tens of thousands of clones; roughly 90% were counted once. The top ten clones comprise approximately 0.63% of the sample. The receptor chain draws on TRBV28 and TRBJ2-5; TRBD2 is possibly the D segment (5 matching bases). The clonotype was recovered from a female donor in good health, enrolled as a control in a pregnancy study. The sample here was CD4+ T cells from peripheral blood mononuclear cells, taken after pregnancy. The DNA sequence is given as TGTGCCAGCAGTCCCCCCGGGGTCTCGCAAGAGACCCAGTACTTC. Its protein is CASSPPGVSQETQYF.